A selection of T cell receptor beta chains follows, all from one sample in a study of early T cells in non-severe SARS-CoV-2 infection. One entry per CDR3 protein results from TCRdb running MiXCR on the 5' RACE reads. The data hold roughly 28,000 distinct CDR3 sequences, with approximately 5.3% observed a single time. Sequencing was done on a sample of whole blood. The receptors here all came from an adult who was a healthcare worker with PCR-confirmed SARS-CoV-2 infection or an uninfected control (not recorded which). Both conserved end residues are part of each CDR3. Fields, in order: J gene, V gene, clone size, D gene, CDR3 protein, CDR3 DNA. The D gene is left open where the match is weak. The size entry gives once, few or many counts, or a class when the clone is expanded.

j_call: TRBJ1-3; v_call: TRBV3-1; clone_size: many; d_call: TRBD1; cdr3_aa: CASSHRPGTGTGNTIYF; cdr3_nt: TGTGCCAGCAGCCACCGTCCCGGGACAGGGACGGGAAACACCATATATTTT
j_call: TRBJ2-7; v_call: TRBV7-6; clone_size: few; d_call: TRBD2; cdr3_aa: CASSSPSAGGRDEQYF; cdr3_nt: TGTGCCAGCAGCTCGCCTTCAGCGGGAGGGAGGGACGAGCAGTACTTC
j_call: TRBJ2-1; v_call: TRBV4-2; clone_size: many; d_call: TRBD2; cdr3_aa: CASSPERGVYNEQFF; cdr3_nt: TGTGCCAGCAGCCCAGAGCGGGGGGTGTACAATGAGCAGTTCTTC
j_call: TRBJ2-1; v_call: TRBV7-9; clone_size: many; d_call: TRBD2; cdr3_aa: CASSLWAGRGNNEQFF; cdr3_nt: TGTGCCAGCAGCTTATGGGCCGGGAGGGGCAACAATGAGCAGTTCTTC
j_call: TRBJ2-5; v_call: TRBV19; clone_size: many; d_call: TRBD1; cdr3_aa: CASRDGGDRQETQYF; cdr3_nt: TGTGCCAGTAGGGACGGCGGGGACAGGCAAGAGACCCAGTACTTC
j_call: TRBJ2-3; v_call: TRBV7-8; clone_size: many; d_call: .; cdr3_aa: CASSLATGRSSTDTQYF; cdr3_nt: TGTGCCAGCAGCTTAGCGACGGGGAGGTCTAGCACAGATACGCAGTATTTT
j_call: TRBJ2-5; v_call: TRBV7-8; clone_size: many; d_call: TRBD1; cdr3_aa: CASSLQPAPDRVGKGAQYF; cdr3_nt: TGTGCCAGCAGCTTACAACCTGCCCCCGACAGGGTCGGGAAAGGGGCCCAGTACTTC
j_call: TRBJ2-5; v_call: TRBV4-2; clone_size: many; d_call: .; cdr3_aa: CASMAGYQETQYF; cdr3_nt: TGTGCCAGCATGGCGGGCTACCAAGAGACCCAGTACTTC
j_call: TRBJ2-7; v_call: TRBV10-2; clone_size: many; d_call: TRBD2; cdr3_aa: CASNLAGGNYEQYF; cdr3_nt: TGCGCCAGTAATCTAGCGGGAGGAAACTACGAGCAGTACTTC
j_call: TRBJ1-1; v_call: TRBV7-8; clone_size: many; d_call: .; cdr3_aa: CASSLVTGNTEAFF; cdr3_nt: TGTGCCAGCAGCTTGGTGACAGGGAACACTGAAGCTTTCTTT